A single sample gave rise to the 13 T cell receptor beta chains below, sequenced in a study of cytomegalovirus exposure and HLA in healthy donors (dated 2017 in TCRdb). Library prep was done by the immunoSEQ multiplex PCR assay. The multiplex PCR relied on a mix of 60 forward primers for TCR Vbeta segments and 13 reverse primers for TCR Jbeta segments. Drawn from immuneACCESS, this table holds only the in-frame rearrangements with V and J called that TCRdb kept. Clones are partly lost; checked studies trace under half to an unresolved V gene and leave the rest unexplained. The sample has approximately 130,000 clones on record, 55% to 75% of them singletons. The ten largest clones add up to about 2.6% of the sample. The sequenced sample consisted of PBMCs. All receptors come from a human donor in good health.

The genes are TRBV7-2 and TRBJ2-1; D remains ambiguous. Trimming removed 1 base at V and 1 base at J, with 11 bases between. Looked up from germline, CDR1 is SGHTA and CDR2 is FQGNSA. This CDR3 has 16 amino acids. The CDR3 DNA sequence: TGTGCCAGCAGCTTAGTACGCGGCGGTTCCTACAATGAGCAGTTCTTC. Amino acids: CASSLVRGGSYNEQFF.

In its sample, this clone was seen a few times. The chain joins TRBV5-1 to TRBJ2-6; D remains unclear. V shed 0 bases and J shed 1 base, with 5 bases lying between them. The V gene's germline CDR1 is SGHRS and CDR2 YFSETQ. The CDR3 loop spans 15 amino acids. CDR3 nucleotides: TGCGCCAGCAGCTTGGTTTTATCTGGGGCCAACGTCCTGACTTTC. It specifies CASSLVLSGANVLTF.

V and J are TRBV4-1 and TRBJ2-4; TRBD2 aligns across 8 bases. The CDR3 covers 15 residues. Germline CDR1 MGHRA, CDR2 YSYEKL. V was pared by 5 bases and J by 2 bases, with 5 bases of the junction left unmatched. The CDR3 loop is CASSLAGGTKNIQYF. CDR3 DNA sequence: TGCGCCAGCAGCTTGGCGGGAGGAACCAAAAACATTCAGTACTTC.

The chain uses TRBV7-2 and TRBJ2-3, with TRBD2 identical over 8 bases. CDR1 and CDR2 from the germline V gene are SGHTA and FQGNSA. There are 15 residues in the CDR3. The V and J ends lost 6 bases and 1 base, in that order; junction bases with no gene match: 6. CDR3: CASRPPGLGTDTQYF. The CDR3 bases are TGTGCCAGCAGGCCGCCGGGACTAGGCACAGATACGCAGTATTTT.

This clone has more than one count but fewer than ten. This chain connects TRBV29-1 to TRBJ2-5, with 14 bases fitting TRBD2. Germline CDR1 is SQVTM and CDR2 is ANQGSEA. The V segment lost 0 bases and the J segment 1 base; nucleotides outside the gene matches: 7. The CDR3 runs to 18 residues. The chain's CDR3 is CSVEDWGTSGGRQETQYF. The CDR3 DNA reads TGCAGCGTTGAAGATTGGGGGACTAGCGGGGGCCGCCAAGAGACCCAGTACTTC.

The V and J genes are TRBV19 and TRBJ1-1; D is unclear. The V and J ends lost 1 base and 1 base respectively, with 4 bases between them. The CDR3 totals 13 residues. CDR1 is LNHDA and CDR2 is SQIVND in the germline V gene (reference sequence). Here the CDR3 reads CASSIARNTEAFF. CDR3 nucleotides: TGTGCCAGTAGTATAGCTAGGAACACTGAAGCTTTCTTT.

The chain employs TRBV14 and TRBJ1-5; no clear D. Germline CDR1 and CDR2: SGHDN and FVKESK. V lost 0 bases and J 11 bases, leaving 11 bases between the germline ends. CDR3 length: 13 residues. The DNA of the CDR3 is TGTGCCAGCAGCCAAGATAACGGGTTGGCCCAGCATTTT. Translation gives CASSQDNGLAQHF.

The rearrangement uses TRBV5-1 and TRBJ2-3; tentative D call: TRBD1 (6 bases). The CDR3 is 15 amino acids. Per germline, CDR1 SGHRS and CDR2 YFSETQ. V dropped 0 bases and J dropped 4 bases, with 12 bases sitting between them. The CDR3 sequence is CASSLGRGGADTQYF. CDR3 coding DNA: TGCGCCAGCAGCTTGGGCAGGGGTGGGGCAGATACGCAGTATTTT.

The chain recombines TRBV4-3 with TRBJ2-1; D is possibly TRBD2 (5 bases). Looked up from germline, CDR1 is LGHNA and CDR2 is YSLEER. V was cut by 1 base and J by 0 bases, with 16 bases left in between. CDR3 length: 18 residues. The CDR3 here is CASSQVGSRTVSYNEQFF. CDR3 sequence (DNA): TGCGCCAGCAGCCAAGTAGGGTCCCGGACTGTCTCCTACAATGAGCAGTTCTTC.

This clone was found a few times. The chain combines TRBV5-1 with TRBJ2-2; perhaps TRBD1 as D (5 bases). This CDR3 has 16 amino acids. V lost 2 bases to trimming and J lost 1 base, with 12 bases between them. From germline, CDR1 is SGHRS and CDR2 YFSETQ. CDR3 in DNA: TGCGCCAGCAGCTTAAACAGGCCCTTGAACACCGGGGAGCTGTTTTTT. It translates to CASSLNRPLNTGELFF. Full variable domain (remainder filled in from reference TRBV5-1 and TRBJ2-2): KAGVTQTPRYLIKTRGQQVTLSCSPISGHRSVSWYQQTPGQGLQFLFEYFSETQRNKGNFPGRFSGRQFSNSRSEMNVSTLELGDSALYLCASSLNRPLNTGELFFGEGSRLTVL.

The rearrangement uses TRBV11-3 and TRBJ2-2; the match to TRBD1 covers 10 bases. Germline CDR1 is SGHNT and CDR2 is YENEEA. CDR3 length: 16 amino acids. Trimming at V came to 1 base and at J to 5 bases, leaving 4 bases not matched to a gene. As DNA, the CDR3 is TGTGCCAGCAGCTTAGTGGGACAGGGGATGACCGGGGAGCTGTTTTTT. It yields the protein CASSLVGQGMTGELFF.

This clone showed up just a few times. V gene TRBV7-9 combines with J gene TRBJ1-4; no reliable D call. V shed 7 bases and J shed 2 bases, with 14 bases lying between them. The CDR3 is 15 amino acids. The germline V gene has CDR1 SEHNR and CDR2 FQNEAQ (reference sequence). In DNA form, the CDR3 reads TGTGCCAGCACCCCTCAGTCTCCGACTAATGAAAAACTGTTTTTT. Translating it yields CASTPQSPTNEKLFF.

This chain connects TRBV19 to TRBJ2-3, with TRBD1 matching 9 bases. This CDR3 has 15 residues. V was pared by 5 bases and J by 3 bases, with 6 bases of the junction left unmatched. Germline V lookup: CDR1 LNHDA, CDR2 SQIVND (reference sequence). CDR3 region: CASSFRQGVTDTQYF. The CDR3 DNA reads as TGTGCCAGTAGTTTCCGACAGGGGGTGACAGATACGCAGTATTTT.